These T cell receptor beta chains were read from a single sample in a study of OX40 agonist ivuxolimab in advanced cancers. Clones were read by immunoSEQ multiplex PCR, and TCRdb kept only the in-frame ones, dropping some. The sample contains about 54,000 clones, roughly nine tenths of which appear only once. The specimen comprised CD4+ or CD8+ T cells sorted from blood, sampled in a trial of the OX40 agonist ivuxolimab. The receptor set was obtained from an adult with an advanced solid tumor such as melanoma, head and neck, liver or kidney cancer. Both conserved end residues are part of each CDR3. Each record gives: D gene, clone size, J gene, V gene, CDR3 DNA, CDR3 protein. The D gene is left open where the match is weak. Size is omitted from some rows. Given values are once, few, many or a class for expanded clones.

D: TRBD1; size: NA; J: TRBJ1-5; V: TRBV6-5; DNA: TGTGCCAGCAGTTGGACAGGGAATCAGCCCCAGCATTTT; CDR3: CASSWTGNQPQHF
D: NA; size: NA; J: TRBJ2-2; V: TRBV18; DNA: TGTGCCAGCTCACCACCGGGCCGGGGGACCGGGGAGCTGTTTTTT; CDR3: CASSPPGRGTGELFF
D: NA; size: NA; J: TRBJ2-1; V: TRBV29-1; DNA: TGCAGCGTTTCAGGGAGACAGAACAATGAGCAGTTCTTC; CDR3: CSVSGRQNNEQFF
D: NA; size: few; J: TRBJ2-3; V: TRBV20-1; DNA: TGCAGTGACTTACTAGCTGGTACGCAGTATTTT; CDR3: CSDLLAGTQYF
D: NA; size: NA; J: TRBJ2-7; V: TRBV7-9; DNA: TGTGCCAGCAGCTTGGTTATAGACGCGTCTCGGCACTACGAGCAGTACTTC; CDR3: CASSLVIDASRHYEQYF
D: TRBD2; size: NA; J: TRBJ2-7; V: TRBV28; DNA: TGTGCCAGCATCGCGGGAGGGGTTAGCTACGAGCAGTACTTC; CDR3: CASIAGGVSYEQYF
D: NA; size: once; J: TRBJ2-5; V: TRBV15; DNA: TGTGCCACCGATAGTTCGGGAGCGGAGACCCAGTACTTC; CDR3: CATDSSGAETQYF
D: TRBD2; size: NA; J: TRBJ2-3; V: TRBV5-5; DNA: TGTGCCAGCAGCTTGGGACTAGCGGACACAGATACGCAGTATTTT; CDR3: CASSLGLADTDTQYF
D: TRBD2; size: NA; J: TRBJ2-5; V: TRBV15; DNA: TGTGCCACCAGCAGAGAGCCGGGAGGGACCCAGTACTTC; CDR3: CATSREPGGTQYF
D: NA; size: NA; J: TRBJ2-3; V: TRBV18; DNA: TGTGCCAGCTCACCTAGCACAGATACGCAGTATTTT; CDR3: CASSPSTDTQYF
D: NA; size: NA; J: TRBJ2-1; V: TRBV6-5; DNA: TGTGCCAGCAGTCACAACACGTTCAATGAGCAGTTCTTC; CDR3: CASSHNTFNEQFF
D: NA; size: NA; J: TRBJ2-5; V: TRBV16; DNA: TGTGCCAGCAGCCAGTCGAACAGCCAAGAGACCCAGTACTTC; CDR3: CASSQSNSQETQYF
D: NA; size: NA; J: TRBJ2-7; V: TRBV15; DNA: TGTGCCACCAGCAGAGATCTGGGGGGAGAGAGAAGGGGGTACGAGCAGTACTTC; CDR3: CATSRDLGGERRGYEQYF
D: TRBD2; size: NA; J: TRBJ2-2; V: TRBV10-3; DNA: TGTGCCATCAGTGAGTCGACTAGCGGGAGGACCGGGGAGCTGTTTTTT; CDR3: CAISESTSGRTGELFF
D: NA; size: NA; J: TRBJ2-3; V: TRBV19; DNA: TGTGCCAGTAGTATCAGGGTCGGAGATACGCAGTATTTT; CDR3: CASSIRVGDTQYF
D: NA; size: medium-sized; J: TRBJ1-5; V: TRBV6-4; DNA: TGTGCCAGCAGTGCTACAGGGAATCAGCCCCAGCATTTT; CDR3: CASSATGNQPQHF
D: NA; size: NA; J: TRBJ1-1; V: TRBV6-1; DNA: TGTGCCAGCAATGGACGGAGCATGAACACTGAAGCTTTCTTT; CDR3: CASNGRSMNTEAFF
D: NA; size: NA; J: TRBJ2-7; V: TRBV7-6; DNA: TGTGCCAGCAGCTTCGGCGTAGCTACGGACCGGCAGTACTTC; CDR3: CASSFGVATDRQYF
D: NA; size: NA; J: TRBJ2-1; V: TRBV29-1; DNA: TGCAGCGGTCTGACAGGATACAATGAGCAGTTCTTC; CDR3: CSGLTGYNEQFF
D: NA; size: NA; J: TRBJ2-5; V: TRBV7-2; DNA: TGTGCCAGCAGCTTACAGGGCCCCGAGACCCAGTACTTC; CDR3: CASSLQGPETQYF
D: NA; size: NA; J: TRBJ2-1; V: TRBV7-6; DNA: TGTGCCAGCAGCTCCCGGACTCCCCCAGAATACAATGAGCAGTTCTTC; CDR3: CASSSRTPPEYNEQFF
D: NA; size: once; J: TRBJ2-7; V: TRBV18; DNA: TGTGCCAGCTCACCAGAAACTCTATACGAGCAGTACTTC; CDR3: CASSPETLYEQYF
D: NA; size: NA; J: TRBJ1-6; V: TRBV5-6; DNA: TGTGCCAGCAGCTTGTTGGTGGCGCGAAGTAATTCACCCCTCCACTTT; CDR3: CASSLLVARSNSPLHF
D: TRBD1; size: NA; J: TRBJ2-7; V: TRBV6-6; DNA: TGTGCCAGCAGTCACCGGGACAGGGTTTCGCGGCAGTACTTC; CDR3: CASSHRDRVSRQYF
D: NA; size: NA; J: TRBJ1-2; V: TRBV6-6; DNA: TGTGCCAGCAGGACGGACAGAGACTATGGCTACACCTTC; CDR3: CASRTDRDYGYTF
D: TRBD2; size: NA; J: TRBJ2-3; V: TRBV6-5; DNA: TGTGCCAGCAGTTACGGAGCGGGGGGCACAGATACGCAGTATTTT; CDR3: CASSYGAGGTDTQYF
D: NA; size: NA; J: TRBJ2-5; V: TRBV5-5; DNA: TGTGCCAGCAGCTATACAGCGATCCAAGAGACCCAGTACTTC; CDR3: CASSYTAIQETQYF
D: NA; size: NA; J: TRBJ1-3; V: TRBV18; DNA: TGTGCCAGCTCACCCTCCCCTGGAAACACCATATATTTT; CDR3: CASSPSPGNTIYF
D: NA; size: NA; J: TRBJ1-2; V: TRBV19; DNA: TGTGCCAGTAGTATTTGGCAGCCTAACTATGGCTACACCTTC; CDR3: CASSIWQPNYGYTF
D: NA; size: NA; J: TRBJ2-6; V: TRBV7-2; DNA: TGTGCCAGCAGCTTCTATGTATACGGGGCCAACGTCCTGACTTTC; CDR3: CASSFYVYGANVLTF
D: NA; size: NA; J: TRBJ1-1; V: TRBV18; DNA: TGTGCCAGCTCACCAGGATTTGGGGTCACTGAAGCTTTCTTT; CDR3: CASSPGFGVTEAFF
D: NA; size: NA; J: TRBJ2-5; V: TRBV19; DNA: TGTGCCAGTAGCGCAGACATCGCCGGGACCCAGTACTTC; CDR3: CASSADIAGTQYF
D: TRBD2; size: NA; J: TRBJ2-7; V: TRBV28; DNA: TGTGCCAGCAGTTTATCCGCTAGCGGGAGGGGAGAGCAGTACTTC; CDR3: CASSLSASGRGEQYF
D: NA; size: NA; J: TRBJ2-5; V: TRBV2; DNA: TGTGCCAGCAGTGACAGAGTCCAAGAGACCCAGTACTTC; CDR3: CASSDRVQETQYF
D: NA; size: NA; J: TRBJ2-7; V: TRBV6-5; DNA: TGTGCCAGCAAACCGGGACTCTCCTACGAGCAGTACTTC; CDR3: CASKPGLSYEQYF
D: NA; size: NA; J: TRBJ2-1; V: TRBV10-3; DNA: TGTGCCATCAGTGAATGGCAGGGAGTTAATGAGCAGTTCTTC; CDR3: CAISEWQGVNEQFF
D: NA; size: NA; J: TRBJ2-7; V: TRBV5-1; DNA: TGCGCCAGCAGCTTAAGACTAGTAAGGTCCTACGAGCAGTACTTC; CDR3: CASSLRLVRSYEQYF
D: TRBD2; size: NA; J: TRBJ2-3; V: TRBV5-1; DNA: TGCGCCAGCAGCTTGTCACTAGCGGGTAGCACAGATACGCAGTATTTT; CDR3: CASSLSLAGSTDTQYF
D: NA; size: NA; J: TRBJ1-4; V: TRBV4-1; DNA: TGCGCCAGCAGCGGGCGACAGGCAACAACTAATGAAAAACTGTTTTTT; CDR3: CASSGRQATTNEKLFF
D: NA; size: NA; J: TRBJ2-5; V: TRBV18; DNA: TGTGCCAGCTCACCACCTTCCCTAGCCGGGAAGACCCAGTACTTC; CDR3: CASSPPSLAGKTQYF
D: TRBD2; size: NA; J: TRBJ2-1; V: TRBV5-1; DNA: TGCGCCAGCAGCTTGGTCCAGGTAGCGGGGCACCTCTACAATGAGCAGTTCTTC; CDR3: CASSLVQVAGHLYNEQFF